This TCR beta chain derives from a study of blood T cell repertoires in COVID-19. As for the study in general: Sites across the United States, Italy and Spain contributed samples from acute and convalescent COVID-19.

Unmatched junction bases numbered 6, after V lost 2 bases and J lost 5 bases. There are 15 residues in the CDR3. CDR1 and CDR2 (germline): SGHNT, YYREEE (reference sequence). Assay used: immunoSEQ multiplex PCR; TCRdb lists only in-frame clones, some missing. The data hold about 400,000 clones, with roughly 86% observed a single time. This TCR was recovered from a woman aged 30 to 39 who had recovered from COVID-19. The rearrangement joins TRBV5-4 to TRBJ1-5; 8 nucleotides align to TRBD1. Sample: PBMCs or T cells enriched from blood (not recorded which). The CDR3 DNA follows: TGTGCCAGCAGCTTCCTCAGGGGGCGCGATCAGCCCCAGCATTTT. It codes for CASSFLRGRDQPQHF.